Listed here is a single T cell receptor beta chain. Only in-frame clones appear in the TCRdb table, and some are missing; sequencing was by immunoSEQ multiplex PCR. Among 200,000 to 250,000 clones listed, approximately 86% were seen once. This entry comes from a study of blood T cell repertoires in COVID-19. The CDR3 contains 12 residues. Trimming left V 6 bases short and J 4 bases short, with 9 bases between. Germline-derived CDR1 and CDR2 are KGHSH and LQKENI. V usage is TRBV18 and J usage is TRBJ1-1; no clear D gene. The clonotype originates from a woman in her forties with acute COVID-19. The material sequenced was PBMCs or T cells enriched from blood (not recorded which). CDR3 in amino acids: CASSTTATEAFF. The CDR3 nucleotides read TGTGCCAGCTCGACAACCGCCACTGAAGCTTTCTTT.